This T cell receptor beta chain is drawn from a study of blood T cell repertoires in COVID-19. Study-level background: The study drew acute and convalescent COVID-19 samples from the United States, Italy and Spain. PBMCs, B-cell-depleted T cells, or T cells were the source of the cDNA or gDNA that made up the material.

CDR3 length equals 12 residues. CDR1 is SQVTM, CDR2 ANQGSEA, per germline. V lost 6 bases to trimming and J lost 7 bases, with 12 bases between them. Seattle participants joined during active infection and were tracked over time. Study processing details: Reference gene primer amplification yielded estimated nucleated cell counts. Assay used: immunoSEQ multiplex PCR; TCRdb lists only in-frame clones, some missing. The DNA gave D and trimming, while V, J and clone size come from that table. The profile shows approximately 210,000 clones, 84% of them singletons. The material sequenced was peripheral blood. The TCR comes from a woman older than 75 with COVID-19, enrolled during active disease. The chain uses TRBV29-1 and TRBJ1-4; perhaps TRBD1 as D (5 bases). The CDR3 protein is CSVAFQGEKLFF. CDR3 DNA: TGCAGCGTCGCTTTTCAGGGTGAAAAACTGTTTTTT. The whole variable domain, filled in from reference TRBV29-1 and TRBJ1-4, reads SAVISQKPSRDICQRGTSLTIQCQVDSQVTMMFWYRQQPGQSLTLIATANQGSEATYESGFVIDKFPISRPNLTFSTLTVSNMSPEDSSIYLCSVAFQGEKLFFGSGTQLSVL.